This T cell receptor (beta chain) was retrieved from a study of OX40 agonist ivuxolimab in advanced cancers. Broadly, across the study: The costimulatory receptor OX40 (CD134) was targeted by ivuxolimab, a fully human IgG2 agonistic monoclonal antibody. Intravenous ivuxolimab was administered to patients every 2 weeks at six dose levels: 0.01, 0.1, 0.3, 1.5, 3 and 10 mg/kg. Of the approximately 50 patients in dose escalation, about 20 had hepatocellular carcinoma, about 15 had melanoma, 9 had renal cell carcinoma and 9 had head and neck cancer. A male proportion of roughly 80% and a mean age of about 60 years, ranging from about 23 to 90, were recorded for the dose-escalation cohort. Prior anti-PD-1, anti-PD-L1 or anti-CTLA-4 therapy was permitted, and 35% to 40% of dose-escalation patients had received checkpoint inhibitors. Partial responses occurred in three dose-escalation patients, of whom one had hepatocellular carcinoma and two had cutaneous melanoma. Peripheral TCRbeta sequencing was intended to test whether TCR sequence diversity was altered and clonal T-cell expansion was caused by ivuxolimab. The paper describes the monotherapy dose-escalation part (N of about 55 patients) of the phase I trial of ivuxolimab.

Here is what the overall study found, with its caveats: Antigen specificity was not determined for the clonally expanded peripheral T cells. At doses of 0.1 to 3.0 mg/kg, clonal expansion of both CD4+ and CD8+ blood T cells was observed from baseline to week 6. Low levels of normalized T-cell clonal expansion were also seen in some patients who did not respond. On average, CD8+ T cells showed more expanded clones than CD4+ T cells after ivuxolimab. In the 0.1-3.0 mg/kg groups, partial responders were among the patients with the lowest normalized peripheral clonal expansion, particularly in CD8+ T cells.

From cysteine to phenylalanine, the CDR3 is 14 amino acids long. Kept here is only the CDR3 DNA, which spans 42 bases and is read in frame from base 1. Trimming takes 3 bases from V and 0 bases from J, and the germline ends sit 8 bases apart. The CDR1 and CDR2 encoded by the germline V gene (reference sequence) are MNHEY and SMNVEV. Comment on this clone: Its antigen remains undetermined. It has no much larger one-base neighbor in the sample; base qualities were not kept.

Patients with autoimmune disease history or receiving systemic immunosuppression were excluded from the trial. In every dose cohort, peripheral blood was drawn for TCR sequencing at baseline, cycle 4 day 1, and cycle 7 day 1. The samples were drawn from a first-in-human, open-label, multicenter phase I dose-escalation trial of ivuxolimab. Adults with locally advanced or metastatic melanoma, renal cell carcinoma, hepatocellular carcinoma or head and neck squamous cell carcinoma were enrolled in the trial. Before TCR sequencing, CD4+ T cells and CD8+ T cells were sorted from peripheral blood as separate populations. Genomic DNA was extracted from sorted cells for sequencing of the TCRbeta CDR3 region. TCRbeta CDR3 regions were sequenced using the immunoSEQ Assay. Entries here come from immuneACCESS through TCRdb and include only in-frame sequences with V and J called. Some clones fail to appear in such tables; in the studies checked, an unresolved V gene covers under half of the shortfall, and the cause of the remainder is unknown. This sample lists about 80,000 clones; about nine tenths were detected once. The ten most abundant clones make up over 8.5% of the sample.

Recombination joined TRBV27 with TRBJ1-1, with no confidently assigned D gene. This clonotype originated in an adult with an advanced solid tumor such as melanoma, head and neck, liver or kidney cancer. The sample in question was CD4+ or CD8+ T cells sorted from blood, obtained in a trial of the OX40 agonist ivuxolimab. CDR3 loop: CASSLTFMNTEAFF. The DNA sequence follows: TGTGCCAGCAGTTTGACTTTTATGAACACTGAAGCTTTCTTT.